Listed below are T cell receptor beta chains from one sample, sequenced in a study of control samples from healthy donors and cancer patients. Profiled with immunoSEQ multiplex PCR; TCRdb holds only in-frame clones, not every one. The sample lists roughly 220,000 clones; around 94% were seen once. Material: blood. Source of these receptors: a man aged 45-65 years in good health. Both conserved end residues are part of each CDR3. The D gene is left open where the match is weak. Not every row has a clone size; where given, it reads once, few, many or a size class.

v_gene,d_gene,abundance,len,j_gene,CDR3aa,CDR3nt
TRBV27,.,.,14,TRBJ2-1,CASSKGVSYNEQFF,TGTGCCAGCAGCAAGGGGGTTTCCTACAATGAGCAGTTCTTC
TRBV10-3,.,.,13,TRBJ1-1,CAISEETNTEAFF,TGTGCCATCAGTGAGGAAACCAACACTGAAGCTTTCTTT
TRBV12-3/TRBV12-4,.,.,12,TRBJ2-5,CASSVRGETQYF,TGTGCCAGCAGTGTAAGGGGGGAGACCCAGTACTTC
TRBV7-2,TRBD2,.,15,TRBJ2-1,CASSQRTSGGARQFF,TGTGCCAGCAGCCAAAGGACTAGCGGGGGGGCCCGACAGTTCTTC
TRBV5-6,.,.,12,TRBJ2-1,CASGPLRGEQFF,TGTGCCAGCGGCCCGTTGAGGGGTGAGCAGTTCTTC
TRBV5-8,.,.,14,TRBJ2-1,CASSNLKGRDEQFF,TGTGCCAGCAGCAACTTAAAGGGGCGCGATGAGCAGTTCTTC
TRBV28,.,.,16,TRBJ2-3,CASSLWARGSTDTQYF,TGTGCCAGCAGTTTATGGGCCCGGGGGTCCACAGATACGCAGTATTTT
TRBV11-2,.,.,14,TRBJ1-2,CASSLDRARYGYTF,TGTGCCAGCAGCTTAGACAGGGCGCGCTATGGCTACACCTTC
TRBV5-4,.,.,16,TRBJ1-2,CASSADPSTGSYGYTF,TGTGCCAGCAGCGCCGATCCTTCCACAGGATCCTATGGCTACACCTTC
TRBV7-6,.,.,15,TRBJ2-5,CASSQQPGLQETQYF,TGTGCCAGCAGCCAACAACCGGGACTCCAAGAGACCCAGTACTTC
TRBV2,.,.,12,TRBJ2-7,CASSGGPYEQYF,TGTGCCAGCAGTGGAGGGCCCTACGAGCAGTACTTC
TRBV28,.,.,13,TRBJ1-2,CASSLQGNYGYTF,TGTGCCAGCAGTTTACAGGGAAACTATGGCTACACCTTC
TRBV20-1,.,once,12,TRBJ1-5,CSASRGSKPQHF,TGCAGTGCTAGTCGGGGGTCGAAGCCCCAGCATTTT
TRBV7-2,TRBD1,once,14,TRBJ2-5,CASSVNRGRETQYF,TGTGCCAGCAGCGTTAACAGGGGGCGAGAGACCCAGTACTTC
TRBV27,.,.,15,TRBJ1-5,CASRDVFLGAGQATF,TGTGCCAGCAGGGATGTCTTCCTAGGGGCCGGGCAGGCGACATTT
TRBV21-1,.,.,14,TRBJ1-2,CASSNGTGDYGYTF,TGTGCCAGCAGCAACGGGACAGGGGACTATGGCTACACCTTC
TRBV6-6,.,once,14,TRBJ2-3,CASSPHPGLDTQYF,TGTGCCAGCAGCCCACACCCGGGGTTAGATACGCAGTATTTT
TRBV18,TRBD1,.,13,TRBJ1-2,CASSWTGDFGYTF,TGTGCCAGCTCATGGACAGGGGACTTTGGCTACACCTTC
TRBV6-5,.,once,15,TRBJ2-7,CASSYRTGQTYEQYF,TGTGCCAGCAGTTACAGGACTGGCCAAACCTACGAGCAGTACTTC
TRBV3-1/TRBV3-2,TRBD2,.,14,TRBJ2-1,CASRNERGGNEQFF,TGTGCCAGCCGCAATGAGCGGGGGGGCAATGAGCAGTTCTTC
TRBV5-1,.,.,14,TRBJ2-1,CASSFLTFMDEQFF,TGCGCCAGCAGCTTTTTGACATTTATGGATGAGCAGTTCTTC
TRBV9,TRBD2,.,16,TRBJ2-4,CASSVTAGGQGNIQYF,TGTGCCAGCAGCGTTACAGCGGGGGGGCAGGGAAACATTCAGTACTTC
TRBV5-1,.,.,14,TRBJ1-2,CASSLDSKGYGYTF,TGCGCCAGCAGCTTGGACAGCAAGGGCTATGGCTACACCTTC
TRBV5-8,TRBD1,.,14,TRBJ1-1,CASSFGTGRAEAFF,TGTGCCAGCAGTTTCGGGACAGGGAGGGCTGAAGCTTTCTTT
TRBV24-1,TRBD1,.,15,TRBJ1-1,CATSDRRGGRGEAFF,TGTGCCACCAGTGATCGCAGGGGGGGTAGAGGTGAAGCTTTCTTT
TRBV6-5,.,.,15,TRBJ2-7,CASTQGRGTDYEQYF,TGTGCCAGCACGCAGGGGCGCGGAACTGACTACGAGCAGTACTTC
TRBV7-9,.,.,16,TRBJ2-3,CASSLAQGTSTDTQYF,TGTGCCAGCAGCTTAGCGCAGGGTACTAGCACAGATACGCAGTATTTT
TRBV5-1,.,.,17,TRBJ2-6,CASSLEQRGPGANVLTF,TGCGCCAGCAGCCTCGAACAACGGGGACCTGGGGCCAACGTCCTGACTTTC
TRBV5-1,.,.,15,TRBJ1-5,CASSLVGGSNQPQHF,TGCGCCAGCAGCTTGGTTGGGGGTAGCAATCAGCCCCAGCATTTT
TRBV19,.,.,13,TRBJ1-5,CASSIISSQPQHF,TGTGCCAGTAGTATAATTTCGAGTCAGCCCCAGCATTTT
TRBV7-9,TRBD1,.,14,TRBJ1-1,CASSPRGLYTEAFF,TGTGCCAGCAGCCCCAGGGGGCTCTACACTGAAGCTTTCTTT
TRBV9,.,.,16,TRBJ1-4,CASSVGRSQINEKLFF,TGTGCCAGCAGCGTAGGACGCAGCCAGATTAATGAAAAACTGTTTTTT
TRBV2,TRBD2,.,15,TRBJ2-2,CASSDSGGPDGELFF,TGTGCCAGCAGCGATAGCGGGGGGCCTGACGGGGAGCTGTTTTTT
TRBV2,.,.,15,TRBJ1-5,CASRWTLYSNQPQHF,TGTGCCAGCAGATGGACACTATACTCGAATCAGCCCCAGCATTTT
TRBV21-1,.,.,14,TRBJ2-5,CARKGQGGQETQYF,TGTGCCAGAAAGGGACAGGGCGGGCAAGAGACCCAGTACTTC
TRBV5-1,TRBD1,.,15,TRBJ2-6,CASSPQGAGANVLTF,TGCGCCAGCAGCCCACAGGGGGCTGGGGCCAACGTCCTGACTTTC
TRBV28,TRBD2,.,17,TRBJ2-2,CASSIIGLAGATGELFF,TGTGCCAGCAGTATTATCGGACTAGCGGGAGCCACCGGGGAGCTGTTTTTT
TRBV6-5,TRBD2,once,15,TRBJ2-3,CASTPISGGTDTQYF,TGTGCCAGCACCCCAATCAGCGGGGGCACAGATACGCAGTATTTT
TRBV28,.,once,12,TRBJ1-5,CASSSGIQPQHF,TGTGCCAGCAGTTCGGGGATTCAGCCCCAGCATTTT
TRBV11-3,.,.,17,TRBJ2-1,CASSSGGADPTYNEQFF,TGTGCCAGCAGCTCCGGAGGGGCGGATCCTACCTACAATGAGCAGTTCTTC
TRBV7-2,TRBD1,once,15,TRBJ1-1,CASSLAGGGNTEAFF,TGTGCCAGCAGCTTAGCAGGGGGCGGGAACACTGAAGCTTTCTTT
TRBV5-8,TRBD1,.,13,TRBJ2-7,CASSSQGVSEQYF,TGTGCCAGCAGCTCACAGGGGGTTTCCGAGCAGTACTTC